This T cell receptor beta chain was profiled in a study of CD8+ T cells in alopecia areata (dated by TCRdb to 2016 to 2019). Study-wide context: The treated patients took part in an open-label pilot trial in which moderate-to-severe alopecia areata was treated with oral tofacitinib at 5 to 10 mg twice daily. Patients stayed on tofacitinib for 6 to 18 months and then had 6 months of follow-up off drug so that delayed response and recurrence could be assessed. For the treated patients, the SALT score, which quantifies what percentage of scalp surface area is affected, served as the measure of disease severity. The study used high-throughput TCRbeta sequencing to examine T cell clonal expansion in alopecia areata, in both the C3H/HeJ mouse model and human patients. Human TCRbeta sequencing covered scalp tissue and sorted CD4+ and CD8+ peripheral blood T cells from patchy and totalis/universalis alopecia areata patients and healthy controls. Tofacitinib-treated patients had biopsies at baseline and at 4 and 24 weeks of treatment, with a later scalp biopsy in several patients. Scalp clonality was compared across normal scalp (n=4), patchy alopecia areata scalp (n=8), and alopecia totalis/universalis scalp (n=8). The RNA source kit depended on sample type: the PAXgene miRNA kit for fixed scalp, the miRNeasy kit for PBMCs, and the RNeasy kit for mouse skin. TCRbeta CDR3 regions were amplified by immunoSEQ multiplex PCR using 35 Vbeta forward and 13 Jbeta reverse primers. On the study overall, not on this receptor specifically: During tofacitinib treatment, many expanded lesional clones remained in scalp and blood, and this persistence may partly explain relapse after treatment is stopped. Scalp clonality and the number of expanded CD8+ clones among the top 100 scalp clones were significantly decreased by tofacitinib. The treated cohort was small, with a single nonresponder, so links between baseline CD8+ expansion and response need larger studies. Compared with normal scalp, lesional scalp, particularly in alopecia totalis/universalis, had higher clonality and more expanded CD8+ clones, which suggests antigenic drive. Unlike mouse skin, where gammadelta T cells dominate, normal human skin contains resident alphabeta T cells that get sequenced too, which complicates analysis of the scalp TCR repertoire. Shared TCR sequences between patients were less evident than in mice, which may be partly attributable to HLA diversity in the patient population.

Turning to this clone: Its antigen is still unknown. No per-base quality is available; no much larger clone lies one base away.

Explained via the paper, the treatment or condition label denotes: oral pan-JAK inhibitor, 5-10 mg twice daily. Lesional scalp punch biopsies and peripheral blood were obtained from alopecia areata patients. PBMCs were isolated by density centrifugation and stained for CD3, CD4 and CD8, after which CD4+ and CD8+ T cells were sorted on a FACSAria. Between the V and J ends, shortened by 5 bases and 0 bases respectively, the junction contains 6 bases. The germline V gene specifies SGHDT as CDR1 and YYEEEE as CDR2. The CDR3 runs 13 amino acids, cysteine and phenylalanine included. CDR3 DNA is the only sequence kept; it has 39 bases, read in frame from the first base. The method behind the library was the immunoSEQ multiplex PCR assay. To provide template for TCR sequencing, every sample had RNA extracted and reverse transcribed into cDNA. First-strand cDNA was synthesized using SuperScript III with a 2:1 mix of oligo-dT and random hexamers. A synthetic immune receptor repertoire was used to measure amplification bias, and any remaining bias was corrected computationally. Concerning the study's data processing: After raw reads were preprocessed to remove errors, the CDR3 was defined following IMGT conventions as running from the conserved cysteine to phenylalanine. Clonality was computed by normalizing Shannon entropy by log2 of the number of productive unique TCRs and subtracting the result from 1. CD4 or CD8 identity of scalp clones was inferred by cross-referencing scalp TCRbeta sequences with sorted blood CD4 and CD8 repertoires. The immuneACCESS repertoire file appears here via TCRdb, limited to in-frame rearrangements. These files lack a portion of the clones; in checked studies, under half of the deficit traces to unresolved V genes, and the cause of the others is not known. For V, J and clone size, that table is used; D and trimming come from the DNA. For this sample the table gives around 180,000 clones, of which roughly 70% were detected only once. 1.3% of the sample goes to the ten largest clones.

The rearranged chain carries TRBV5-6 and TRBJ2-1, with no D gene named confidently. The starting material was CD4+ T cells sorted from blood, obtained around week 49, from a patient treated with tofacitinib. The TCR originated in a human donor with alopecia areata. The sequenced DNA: TGTGCCAGCAGGCGGAGCTCCTACAATGAGCAGTTCTTC. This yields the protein CASRRSSYNEQFF.